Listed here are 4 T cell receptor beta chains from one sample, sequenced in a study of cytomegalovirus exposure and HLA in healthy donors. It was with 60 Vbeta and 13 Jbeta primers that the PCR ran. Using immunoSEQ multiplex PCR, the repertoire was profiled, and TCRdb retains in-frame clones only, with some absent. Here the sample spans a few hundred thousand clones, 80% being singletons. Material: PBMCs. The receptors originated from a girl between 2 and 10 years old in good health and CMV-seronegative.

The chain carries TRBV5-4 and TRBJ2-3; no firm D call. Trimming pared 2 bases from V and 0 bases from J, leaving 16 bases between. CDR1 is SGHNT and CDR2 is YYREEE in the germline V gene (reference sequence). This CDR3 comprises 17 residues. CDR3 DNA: TGTGCCAGCAGCTTTGCCAGTATCAACCCTAGCACAGATACGCAGTATTTT. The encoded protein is CASSFASINPSTDTQYF.

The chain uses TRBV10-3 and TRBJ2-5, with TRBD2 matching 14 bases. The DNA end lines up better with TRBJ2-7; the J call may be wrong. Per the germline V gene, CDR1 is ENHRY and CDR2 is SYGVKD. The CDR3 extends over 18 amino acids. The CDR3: CAISEGTSGGRIIYEQYF. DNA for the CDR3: TGTGCCATCAGTGAGGGGACTAGCGGGGGCCGGATCATCTACGAGCAGTACTTC.

The CDR3 spells CASSDQQQGSETQYF. CDR3 nucleotides: TGCGCCAGCAGTGATCAACAACAGGGAAGCGAGACCCAGTACTTC. The gene calls are TRBV10-2 and TRBJ2-5; D may be TRBD1 (6 bases). The germline V gene has CDR1 WSHSY and CDR2 SAAADI. This CDR3 is 15 amino acids long. V was shortened by 3 bases and J by 5 bases, with 16 bases between the two germline ends.

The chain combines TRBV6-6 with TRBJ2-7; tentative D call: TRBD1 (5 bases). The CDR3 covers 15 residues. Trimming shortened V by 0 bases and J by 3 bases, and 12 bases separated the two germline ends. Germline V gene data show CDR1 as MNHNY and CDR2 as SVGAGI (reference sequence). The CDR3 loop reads CASSYSPGRGYEQYF. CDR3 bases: TGTGCCAGCAGTTACTCTCCAGGGCGAGGCTACGAGCAGTACTTC.